These 21 T cell receptor beta chains originate from one sample sequenced in a study of regulatory T cells in long-lasting Graves disease. Relying on iRepertoire HTBI primers and Arm-PCR of CDR3 regions, the team built TCR beta libraries. Using its own MiXCR run on the multiplex PCR reads, TCRdb lists one record per CDR3 protein. The repertoire holds about 460,000 distinct CDR3 sequences, with 14% as singletons. Described time point: newly diagnosed GD, antithyroid drugs for less than 3 months. PBMC-extracted RNA yielded the TCR library. These data were likewise used in another study, on T cells in Graves' hyperthyroidism and ophthalmopathy.

Sequences were derived from peripheral blood mononuclear cells (PBMCs), sampled at new diagnosis, from a patient treated with antithyroid drugs. These receptors were collected from a woman between 45 and 65 years old with Graves disease.

The table lists this clonotype with many counts. The genes are TRBV5-4 and TRBJ2-7; D might be TRBD1 (5 bases). CDR1 is SGHNT, CDR2 YYREEE, per germline (reference sequence). The CDR3 length is 15 residues. The V gene lost 2 bases and the J gene lost 5 bases, with 17 bases spanning the gap. CDR3 nucleotide sequence: TGTGCCAGCAGCTTTAGGCCGGCAGGGCTCAACGAGCAGTACTTC. Translation gives CASSFRPAGLNEQYF.

This clonotype has a count of ten or more. The rearrangement joins TRBV28 to TRBJ2-7, with D perhaps TRBD2 (5 bases). Germline CDR1 reads MDHEN; CDR2 reads SYDVKM. Trimming cost V 5 bases and J 9 bases, with 14 bases left between them. There are 12 residues in the CDR3. CDR3 region: CASSPDSERQYF. In nucleotides, the CDR3 is TGTGCCAGCAGTCCGGACTCCGAGCGGCAGTACTTC.

This clonotype showed up many times. This chain links TRBV3-1 with TRBJ1-5; 10 bases match TRBD1. CDR3 length equals 15 residues. Germline-derived CDR1 and CDR2 are LGHDT and YNNKEL (reference sequence). Trimming cost V 0 bases and J 7 bases; bases outside gene matches: 3. CDR3 region: CASSQETGGVQPQHF. The CDR3 DNA sequence: TGTGCCAGCAGCCAAGAGACAGGGGGCGTGCAGCCCCAGCATTTT.

This clonotype has ten or more counts. The V and J genes are TRBV12-3 or TRBV12-4 and TRBJ2-1; TRBD2 might be the D (5 bases). The CDR3 runs 13 residues. Trimming pared 3 bases from V and 4 bases from J, leaving 7 bases between. This CDR3 reads CASSFGDYNEQFF. CDR3 bases: TGTGCCAGCAGTTTCGGGGATTACAATGAGCAGTTCTTC.

The chain carries TRBV30 and TRBJ2-7; D gene uncertain. Germline assignment: CDR1 GTSNPN and CDR2 SVGIG (reference sequence). V lost 5 bases and J lost 6, with 14 bases in between. The CDR3 length is 12 residues. The CDR3 sequence is CAWGMGRLEQYF. The CDR3 DNA sequence: TGTGCCTGGGGAATGGGTCGCCTCGAGCAGTACTTC.

This clonotype was seen many times. V and J are TRBV28 and TRBJ2-1, with 12 bases that match TRBD2. Germline values: CDR1 MDHEN, CDR2 SYDVKM. This CDR3 is 15 amino acids long. Trimming took 5 bases from V and 4 from J; bases not matched to a gene: 3. CDR3 residues: CASSVLAGGYNEQFF. DNA for the CDR3: TGTGCCAGCAGTGTGCTAGCGGGAGGGTACAATGAGCAGTTCTTC.

This clonotype was counted between two and nine times. The genes are TRBV29-1 and TRBJ2-7; 10 bases map to TRBD2. The CDR3 length is 15 residues. Germline V gene sequence: CDR1 SQVTM, CDR2 ANQGSEA. With V trimmed by 5 bases and J by 2 bases, 9 bases remained unmatched. The DNA of the CDR3 is TGCAGCGTTACAAAACTAGCGGGAATCACCTACGAGCAGTACTTC. This encodes CSVTKLAGITYEQYF.

At least ten counts were recorded for this clonotype. The rearrangement joins TRBV28 to TRBJ2-7; D is possibly TRBD2 (6 bases). The CDR3 runs 13 residues. Germline V lookup: CDR1 MDHEN, CDR2 SYDVKM. With 5 bases removed from V and 4 bases from J, the gap between germline ends came to 12 bases. The CDR3 reads CASSVRGMYEQYF. The CDR3 DNA is TGTGCCAGCAGTGTCCGGGGGATGTACGAGCAGTACTTC.

The V call is TRBV28, the J call TRBJ2-5; unclear D gene. V dropped 4 bases and J dropped 4 bases, with 13 bases sitting between them. Germline loops: CDR1 MDHEN, CDR2 SYDVKM. This CDR3 is built from 14 residues. CDR3 nucleotides: TGTGCCAGCAGTTCCCAACCGTACATAGAGACCCAGTACTTC. It translates to CASSSQPYIETQYF.

In its sample, this clonotype was seen once. The CDR3 DNA reads as TGCAGCGGGGACAGGGTCCCCACTGAAGCTTTCTTT. Amino acids: CSGDRVPTEAFF. V is TRBV29-1 and J is TRBJ1-1; 9 nucleotides line up with TRBD1. This CDR3 is built from 12 residues. Unmatched junction bases numbered 4, after V lost 7 bases and J lost 4 bases. Per the germline V gene, CDR1 is SQVTM and CDR2 is ANQGSEA.

This clonotype was counted ten times or more. V is TRBV6-2 or TRBV6-3 and J is TRBJ1-6, with 11 positions matching TRBD1. The CDR3 runs to 16 residues. Germline-derived CDR1 and CDR2 are MNHEY and SVGEGT. Germline trimming cut 5 bases from V and 6 bases from J; bases unmatched to any gene: 6. The CDR3 sequence is CASSVGQGVSNSPLHF. The CDR3 DNA reads as TGTGCCAGCAGTGTGGGACAGGGGGTGAGTAATTCACCCCTCCACTTT.

There are a few counts of this clonotype. The chain is built from TRBV10-3 and TRBJ2-3, with TRBD2 identical over 8 bases. Unmatched junction bases numbered 3, after V lost 7 bases and J lost 0 bases. From germline, CDR1 is ENHRY and CDR2 SYGVKD. The CDR3 spans 14 residues. The CDR3 sequence is CAITREASTDTQYF. The CDR3 DNA reads as TGTGCCATCACGCGGGAGGCTAGCACAGATACGCAGTATTTT.

This clonotype was seen ten or more times. This chain uses TRBV27 with TRBJ1-4, with D unresolved. Germline V CDR1 and CDR2: MNHEY, SMNVEV (reference sequence). Trimming took off 8 bases at V and 1 base at J, with 5 bases between the two ends. The CDR3 runs to 12 residues. In DNA, the CDR3 is TGTGCCAGCGGCCGAACTAATGAAAAACTGTTTTTT. This sequence encodes CASGRTNEKLFF.

This clonotype showed up many times. The chain employs TRBV28 and TRBJ2-1; possible D gene TRBD1, 6 bases. The ends were cut back, 3 bases at V and 8 bases at J, with 11 bases in the middle. Germline CDR1 is MDHEN and CDR2 is SYDVKM. The CDR3 covers 13 residues. The CDR3 bases are TGTGCCAGCAGTTTCGGCAGGGGTCATGAGCAGTTCTTC. Protein product: CASSFGRGHEQFF.

As for this clonotype: A much more abundant neighbour one base away suggests this may be a read error. Since the CDR3 does not end with the conserved phenylalanine or tryptophan, this likely comes from a read error. The V call is TRBV11-2, the J call TRBJ2-7; TRBD2 might be the D (6 bases). Between the trimmed V and J ends, which lost 5 bases and 1 base, there was a span of 12 bases. Germline CDR1 SGHAT, CDR2 FQNNGV. The CDR3 contains 14 residues. This CDR3 is CASSPASASYEQYL. For the CDR3, the DNA is TGTGCCAGCAGCCCGGCTAGCGCATCCTACGAGCAGTACCTC.

V usage is TRBV6-1 and J usage is TRBJ2-5; D ambiguous. V was pared by 7 bases and J by 4 bases, with 4 bases between. Germline lookup yields CDR1 MNHNS and CDR2 SASEGT. CDR3 length: 10 residues. This CDR3 reads CASIGETQYF. The CDR3 coding sequence is TGTGCCAGCATTGGAGAGACCCAGTACTTC.

This clonotype occurred many times. The genes are TRBV11-2 and TRBJ2-2; D could derive from TRBD1 or TRBD2 (6 bases each). Trimming stripped 5 bases from V and 6 bases from J, with 10 bases between. CDR1 and CDR2 from the germline V gene are SGHAT and FQNNGV. CDR3 length: 13 residues. The CDR3 reads CASSPGAAGELFF. As DNA, the CDR3 is TGTGCCAGCAGCCCGGGGGCCGCCGGGGAGCTGTTTTTT.

This clonotype was detected only a few times. J is TRBJ1-2 and V is TRBV4-1, with D possibly being TRBD1 (5 bases). Germline CDR1 reads MGHRA; CDR2 reads YSYEKL. The CDR3 extends over 14 amino acids. Trimming took off 0 bases at V and 7 bases at J, with 12 bases between the two ends. The CDR3 spells CASSQDPRGRGYTF. In DNA form, the CDR3 reads TGCGCCAGCAGCCAAGATCCGAGGGGTCGTGGCTACACCTTC.

This clonotype was detected only a few times. The chain has TRBV4-1 and TRBJ2-2, with 12 bases fitting TRBD2. Germline V gives CDR1 MGHRA, CDR2 YSYEKL. CDR3 length: 18 residues. With 3 bases clipped from V and 2 bases from J, the junction kept 7 bases outside the gene matches. The CDR3 protein is CASSHPGLAGPNTGELFF. As DNA, the CDR3 is TGCGCCAGCAGCCATCCCGGACTAGCGGGACCAAACACCGGGGAGCTGTTTTTT.

This clonotype was seen at least ten times. This sequence joins TRBV7-9 and TRBJ2-7; D perhaps matches TRBD2 (6 bases). The germline V gene has CDR1 SEHNR and CDR2 FQNEAQ (reference sequence). CDR3 size: 16 residues. V was cut by 3 bases and J by 2 bases, with 17 bases left in between. In nucleotides, the CDR3 is TGTGCCAGCAGCTTTCCTAGGCGGGGTAACACCTACGAGCAGTACTTC. Translated, it gives CASSFPRRGNTYEQYF.

The chain is built from TRBV14 and TRBJ2-3; 10 bases fit TRBD1. CDR3 length equals 18 residues. Germline CDR1 SGHDN, CDR2 FVKESK. Trimming took 4 bases from V and 6 from J; bases not matched to a gene: 16. CDR3 amino acids: CASSPLMRDRGRLDTQYF. CDR3 nucleotides: TGTGCCAGCAGCCCATTGATGCGGGACAGGGGCCGTCTGGATACGCAGTATTTT.